Sequencing of this T cell receptor (beta chain) was carried out in a study of radiotherapy plus CTLA-4 blockade in lung cancer. Across the study: Among patients, 15% to 20% showed objective responses, and roughly 31% had disease control.

Study results and limitations: Among blood TCR repertoires after radiotherapy plus ipilimumab, tumor-derived clones expanded.

For this clone: Its antigen is still unknown.

Each patient with chemo-refractory metastatic non-small-cell lung cancer was treated with focal radiation plus CTLA-4 blockade using ipilimumab. Profiled with immunoSEQ multiplex PCR; TCRdb holds only in-frame clones, not every one. The data contain more than 75,000 clones, 82% of them singletons. Sequenced here: peripheral blood, sampled from a patient treated with radiotherapy plus ipilimumab. The clonotype originates from a human donor with non-small cell lung cancer that progressed on radiotherapy plus ipilimumab.

The CDR3 spells CASSLLGGQETQYF. CDR3 sequence (DNA): TGTGCCAGCAGCCTCCTCGGGGGGCAAGAGACCCAGTACTTC. V usage is TRBV14 and J usage is TRBJ2-5; 7 bases align to TRBD2. With 4 bases clipped from V and 2 bases from J, the junction kept 4 bases outside the gene matches. Germline CDR1 is SGHDN and CDR2 is FVKESK. The CDR3 sequence is 14 residues long.